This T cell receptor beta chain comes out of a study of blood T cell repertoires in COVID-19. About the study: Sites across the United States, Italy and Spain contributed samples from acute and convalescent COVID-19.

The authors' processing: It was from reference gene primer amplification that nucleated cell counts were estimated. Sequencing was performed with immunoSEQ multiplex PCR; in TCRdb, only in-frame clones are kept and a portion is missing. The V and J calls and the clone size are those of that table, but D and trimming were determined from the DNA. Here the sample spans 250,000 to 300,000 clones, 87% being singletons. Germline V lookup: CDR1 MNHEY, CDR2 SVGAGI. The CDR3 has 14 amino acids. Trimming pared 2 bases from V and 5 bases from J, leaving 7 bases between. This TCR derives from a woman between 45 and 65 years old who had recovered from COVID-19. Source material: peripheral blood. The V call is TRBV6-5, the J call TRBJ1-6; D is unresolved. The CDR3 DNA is TGTGCCAGCAGTTACGGGCGGGATAATTCACCCCTCCACTTT. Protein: CASSYGRDNSPLHF.